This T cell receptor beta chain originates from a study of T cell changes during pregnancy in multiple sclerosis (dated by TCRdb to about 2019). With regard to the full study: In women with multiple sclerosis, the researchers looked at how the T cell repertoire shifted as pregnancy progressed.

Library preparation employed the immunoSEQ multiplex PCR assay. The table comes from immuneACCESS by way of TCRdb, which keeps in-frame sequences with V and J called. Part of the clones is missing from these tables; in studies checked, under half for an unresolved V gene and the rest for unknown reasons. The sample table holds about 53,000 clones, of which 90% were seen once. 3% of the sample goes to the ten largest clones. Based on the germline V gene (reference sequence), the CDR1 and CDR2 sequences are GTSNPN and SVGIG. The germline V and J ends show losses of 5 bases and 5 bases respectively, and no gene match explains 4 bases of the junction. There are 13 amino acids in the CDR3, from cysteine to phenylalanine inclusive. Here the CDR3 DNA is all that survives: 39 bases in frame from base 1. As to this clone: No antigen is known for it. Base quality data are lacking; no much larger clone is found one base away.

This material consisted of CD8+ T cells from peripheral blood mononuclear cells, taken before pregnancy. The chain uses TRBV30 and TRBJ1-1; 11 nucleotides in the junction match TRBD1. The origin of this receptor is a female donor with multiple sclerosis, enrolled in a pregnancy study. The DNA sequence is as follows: TGTGCCTGGGGGACAGGGGGATGGACTGAAGCTTTCTTT. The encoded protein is CAWGTGGWTEAFF.